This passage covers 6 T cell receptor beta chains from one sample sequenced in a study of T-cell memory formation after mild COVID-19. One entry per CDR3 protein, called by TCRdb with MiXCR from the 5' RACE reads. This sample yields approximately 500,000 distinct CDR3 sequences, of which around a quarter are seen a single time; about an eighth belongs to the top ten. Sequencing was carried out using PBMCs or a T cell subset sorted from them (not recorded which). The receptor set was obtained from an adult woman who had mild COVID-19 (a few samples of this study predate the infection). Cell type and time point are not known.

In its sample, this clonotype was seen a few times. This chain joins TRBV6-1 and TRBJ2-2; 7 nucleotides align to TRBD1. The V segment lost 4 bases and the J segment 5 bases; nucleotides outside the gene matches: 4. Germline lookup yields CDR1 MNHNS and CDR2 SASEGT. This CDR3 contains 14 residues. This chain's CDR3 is CASSVYRGTGELFF. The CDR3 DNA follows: TGTGCCAGCAGTGTGTACAGGGGTACCGGGGAGCTGTTTTTT.

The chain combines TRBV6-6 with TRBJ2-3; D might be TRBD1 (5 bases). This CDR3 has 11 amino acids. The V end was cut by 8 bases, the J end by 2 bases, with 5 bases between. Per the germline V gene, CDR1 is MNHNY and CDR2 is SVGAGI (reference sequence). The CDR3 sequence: CASGATDTQYF. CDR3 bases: TGTGCCAGCGGGGCCACAGATACGCAGTATTTT.

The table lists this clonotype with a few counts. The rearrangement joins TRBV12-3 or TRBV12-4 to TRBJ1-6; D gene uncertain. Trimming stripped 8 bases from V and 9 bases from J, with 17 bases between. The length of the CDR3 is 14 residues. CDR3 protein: CASAFAAILSPLHF. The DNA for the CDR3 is TGTGCCAGCGCCTTCGCAGCTATCCTTTCACCCCTCCACTTT.

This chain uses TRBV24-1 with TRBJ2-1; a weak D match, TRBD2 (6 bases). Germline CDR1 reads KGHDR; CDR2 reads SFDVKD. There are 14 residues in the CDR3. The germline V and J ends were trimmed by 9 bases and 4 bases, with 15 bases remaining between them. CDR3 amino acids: CATGGASPYNEQFF. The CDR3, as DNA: TGTGCCACCGGCGGGGCCAGCCCTTACAATGAGCAGTTCTTC.

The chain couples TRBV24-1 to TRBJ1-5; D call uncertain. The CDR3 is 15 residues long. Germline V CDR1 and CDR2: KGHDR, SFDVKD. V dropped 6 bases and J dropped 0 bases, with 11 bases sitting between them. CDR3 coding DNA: TGTGCCACCAGTCTTGGAAGGAATAGCAATCAGCCCCAGCATTTT. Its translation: CATSLGRNSNQPQHF.

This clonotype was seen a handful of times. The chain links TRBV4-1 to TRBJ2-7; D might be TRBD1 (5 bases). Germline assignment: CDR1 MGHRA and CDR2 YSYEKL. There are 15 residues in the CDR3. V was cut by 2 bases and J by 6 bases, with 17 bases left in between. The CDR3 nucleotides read TGCGCCAGCAGCCAACAAGAAGGGGCCACCCGCGAGCAGTACTTC. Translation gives CASSQQEGATREQYF.